This T cell receptor (beta chain) comes out of a study of OX40 agonist ivuxolimab in advanced cancers. Study as a whole: Patients got intravenous ivuxolimab at 0.01 to 10 mg/kg every 2 weeks. The study enrolled dose-escalation patients with hepatocellular carcinoma, melanoma, renal cell or head and neck cancer.

As regards this clone: What it recognizes is unknown.

The study, taken as a whole, reports: Averaged across samples, CD8+ T cells carried more expanded clones than CD4+ did.

Here immunoSEQ multiplex PCR was the method, and the copy in TCRdb shows in-frame clones only, minus some. The sample includes tens of thousands of clones, more than 75% of them seen just once. After removal of 5 bases from V and 2 bases from J, the junction contained 9 bases not matched to a gene. Germline V lookup: CDR1 GTSNPN, CDR2 SVGIG (reference sequence). The CDR3 has 15 residues. This chain links TRBV30 with TRBJ2-1; 7 bases line up with TRBD1. The source material was CD4+ or CD8+ T cells sorted from blood, sampled in a trial of the OX40 agonist ivuxolimab. This TCR came from an adult with an advanced solid tumor such as melanoma, head and neck, liver or kidney cancer. CDR3 nucleotide sequence: TGTGCCTGGGACCCCGGGACAGTCCCCTACAATGAGCAGTTCTTC. Residues: CAWDPGTVPYNEQFF.